This TCR beta chain was captured in a study of blood T cell repertoires in COVID-19. On the study more broadly: The cDNA or gDNA used as material had been derived from T cells, B-cell-depleted T cells, or PBMCs.

This clone appeared a few times. J was trimmed by 1 base and V by 6 bases; bases with no gene match: 2. The CDR3 length is 15 residues. The germline V gene encodes CDR1 LNHDA and CDR2 SQIVND (reference sequence). Sequencing used immunoSEQ multiplex PCR; TCRdb keeps in-frame clones, though not all of them. The repertoire holds about 120,000 clones, about 90% seen once, with about 8% in the top ten. The sequence was obtained from a man aged 65-85 years who had recovered from COVID-19. This chain links TRBV19 with TRBJ2-6, with 8 bases fitting TRBD2. Material: peripheral blood. CDR3 in amino acids: CASSRGGSGANVLTF. The CDR3 nucleotides are TGTGCCAGTAGCCGGGGGGGGTCTGGGGCCAACGTCCTGACTTTC.